Each of the 20 T cell receptor beta chains below was sequenced from the same sample in a study of blood T cell repertoires in COVID-19. Generated by immunoSEQ multiplex PCR, the TCRdb table keeps only in-frame clones and is missing some. The data contain around 160,000 clones, about 83% of them singletons. Sequenced sample: peripheral blood. These TCRs come from a woman of 80 years or more with acute or convalescent COVID-19.

The chain employs TRBV30 and TRBJ2-2, with D hard to call. Between the trimmed V and J ends, which lost 4 bases and 2 bases, there was a span of 11 bases. CDR3 size: 14 residues. Germline-derived CDR1 and CDR2 are GTSNPN and SVGIG (reference sequence). The CDR3 sequence is CAWTMAVNTGELFF. As DNA, the CDR3 is TGTGCCTGGACAATGGCAGTTAACACCGGGGAGCTGTTTTTT.

The genes are TRBV7-2 and TRBJ2-2, with 8 bases identical to TRBD1. V lost 4 bases to trimming and J lost 7 bases; unmatched junction nucleotides: 8. The CDR3 covers 15 residues. Germline values: CDR1 SGHTA, CDR2 FQGNSA. The CDR3 nucleotides are TGTGCCAGCAGCTCGGGACAGGTGGTCCTCGGGGAGCTGTTTTTT. Protein sequence: CASSSGQVVLGELFF. Drawing the rest from reference TRBV7-2 and TRBJ2-2, the complete variable domain is GAGVSQSPSNKVTEKGKDVELRCDPISGHTALYWYRQSLGQGLEFLIYFQGNSAPDKSGLPSDRFSAERTGGSVSTLTIQRTQQEDSAVYLCASSSGQVVLGELFFGEGSRLTVL.

The chain links TRBV28 to TRBJ2-7, with a tentative D call TRBD1 (6 bases). V lost 3 bases and J lost 5, with 17 bases in between. Looked up from germline, CDR1 is MDHEN and CDR2 is SYDVKM. CDR3 length equals 15 residues. CDR3 sequence reads: CASSLGGAGVHEQYF. CDR3 in DNA: TGTGCCAGCAGTTTGGGTGGGGCAGGGGTCCACGAGCAGTACTTC.

The chain carries TRBV6-5 and TRBJ1-5; 7 bases are shared with TRBD1. The germline V gene has CDR1 MNHEY and CDR2 SVGAGI. The CDR3 is made up of 15 amino acids. Trimming took 5 bases from V and 3 from J; bases not matched to a gene: 7. CDR3 sequence reads: CASSRGQGNNQPQHF. The CDR3 DNA follows: TGTGCCAGCAGTAGGGGGCAAGGGAACAATCAGCCCCAGCATTTT.

The chain recombines TRBV5-1 with TRBJ1-2; D might be TRBD1 (6 bases). Between the trimmed V and J ends, which lost 6 bases and 3 bases, there was a span of 15 bases. Germline-derived CDR1 and CDR2 are SGHRS and YFSETQ. The CDR3 spans 14 residues. CDR3 protein: CASKLQGPYYGYTF. CDR3 nucleotide sequence: TGCGCCAGCAAACTACAGGGTCCTTACTATGGCTACACCTTC.

The V and J genes are TRBV6-1 and TRBJ2-3; 8 nucleotides align to TRBD1. J lost 5 bases, V lost 4 bases, and 11 bases had no gene match. CDR1 is MNHNS, CDR2 SASEGT, per germline. The CDR3 is 16 amino acids. CDR3 sequence reads: CASSGPYQGALDTQYF. The CDR3 DNA sequence: TGTGCCAGCAGTGGCCCATACCAGGGGGCCCTAGATACGCAGTATTTT.

This rearrangement joins TRBV30 to TRBJ1-3; D is possibly TRBD1 (5 bases). There are 14 residues in the CDR3. Trimming took 4 bases from V and 0 from J, leaving 10 bases between them. In germline, CDR1 is GTSNPN, CDR2 SVGIG (reference sequence). The CDR3 is CAWKGAPSGNTIYF. In nucleotides, the CDR3 is TGTGCCTGGAAAGGGGCCCCCTCTGGAAACACCATATATTTT.

The rearrangement joins TRBV4-1 to TRBJ2-5, with TRBD2 identical over 12 bases. V shed 2 bases and J 3 bases; nucleotides not matched to a gene: 7. The germline gives CDR1 MGHRA, CDR2 YSYEKL. The CDR3 is 17 amino acids. CDR3 bases: TGCGCCAGCAGCCAACACAGCGGACTAGCGGGAAAAGAGACCCAGTACTTC. It yields the protein CASSQHSGLAGKETQYF.

This chain connects TRBV5-1 to TRBJ2-7; 9 positions agree with TRBD1. Germline CDR1 and CDR2: SGHRS and YFSETQ. The CDR3 is 14 amino acids. Germline trimming cut 5 bases from V and 6 bases from J; bases unmatched to any gene: 9. CDR3 loop: CASRPGQGRVEQYF. The CDR3 coding sequence is TGCGCCAGCAGACCCGGACAGGGGAGGGTCGAGCAGTACTTC.

The gene calls are TRBV4-1 and TRBJ2-1; 9 positions match TRBD2. This CDR3 has 17 residues. Germline V gives CDR1 MGHRA, CDR2 YSYEKL. V lost 3 bases and J lost 5; bases outside the gene matches: 11. In DNA form, the CDR3 reads TGCGCCAGCAGCCAGGGGAATAGCGGGAGTGCCAACAATGAGCAGTTCTTC. Translated: CASSQGNSGSANNEQFF.

The CDR3 coding sequence is TGTGCCAGCAGCTTAAGGCTAGCGGGGGGAAATACTAGCACAGATACGCAGTATTTT. Protein product: CASSLRLAGGNTSTDTQYF. This chain uses TRBV7-2 with TRBJ2-3; TRBD2 agrees at 11 bases. Germline V lookup: CDR1 SGHTA, CDR2 FQGNSA. The CDR3 sequence is 19 residues long. V was clipped by 2 bases and J by 0 bases; unmatched bases: 10.

The rearrangement joins TRBV30 to TRBJ2-1; unclear D gene. The V end was cut by 0 bases, the J end by 9 bases, with 6 bases between. This CDR3 has 11 residues. From germline, CDR1 is GTSNPN and CDR2 SVGIG (reference sequence). Here the CDR3 reads CAWSVLAEQFF. Written as DNA, the CDR3 is TGTGCCTGGAGTGTATTGGCTGAGCAGTTCTTC.

This clone appeared a few times. The J gene is TRBJ1-6, the V gene TRBV6-6; 8 positions match TRBD1. V shed 6 bases and J 5 bases; nucleotides not matched to a gene: 6. Germline CDR1 MNHNY, CDR2 SVGAGI (reference sequence). This CDR3 has 15 residues. CDR3 protein: CASSRTGWDNSPLHF. For the CDR3, the DNA is TGTGCCAGCAGCCGGACAGGGTGGGATAATTCACCCCTCCACTTT.

This clone showed up just once. J is TRBJ1-2 and V is TRBV6-1; D call uncertain. Germline V gene lookup returns CDR1 MNHNS and CDR2 SASEGT. The germline V and J ends were trimmed by 2 bases and 4 bases, with 11 bases remaining between them. The CDR3 length is 14 residues. DNA of the CDR3: TGTGCCAGCAGTGAACATGGCTCCTTCTATGGCTACACCTTC. This encodes CASSEHGSFYGYTF.

The chain couples TRBV2 to TRBJ1-1; 9 bases fit TRBD1. Germline V gene data show CDR1 as SNHLY and CDR2 as FYNNEI. J was trimmed by 6 bases and V by 8 bases; bases with no gene match: 7. The CDR3 spans 13 residues. CDR3 amino acids: CASGGQGVSEAFF. The DNA of the CDR3 is TGTGCCAGCGGGGGACAGGGAGTATCTGAAGCTTTCTTT.

This clone turned up a few times. The CDR3 nucleotides read TGTGCCTGGACTAAAAAGGGGCAGGGATCCCAAGAGACCCAGTACTTC. As protein: CAWTKKGQGSQETQYF. The V gene is TRBV30, the J gene TRBJ2-5, with a possible D match to TRBD1 (5 bases). V gave up 4 bases and J gave up 1 base, with 19 bases separating them. This CDR3 region has 16 residues. Looked up from germline, CDR1 is GTSNPN and CDR2 is SVGIG (reference sequence).

This clone occurred a few times. The CDR3 loop is CASSPRLDYEQYF. DNA for the CDR3: TGTGCCAGCAGCCCCAGACTAGATTACGAGCAGTACTTC. The V call is TRBV11-2, the J call TRBJ2-7; the D gene is possibly TRBD2 (6 bases). Germline V CDR1 and CDR2: SGHAT, FQNNGV. V gave up 5 bases and J gave up 4 bases, with 12 bases separating them. The CDR3 runs to 13 residues.

This clone was observed a few times. The same CDR3 is also encoded by other DNA sequences in this sample. The chain combines TRBV29-1 with TRBJ1-1, with D tentatively TRBD1 (5 bases). The CDR3 is 12 amino acids. Trimming pared 4 bases from V and 6 bases from J, leaving 12 bases between. Germline lookup yields CDR1 SQVTM and CDR2 ANQGSEA. DNA for the CDR3: TGCAGCGTTGTTCAGGGTTCGGCTGAAGCTTTCTTT. As protein: CSVVQGSAEAFF.

The chain couples TRBV3-1 (or the pseudogene TRBV3-2) to TRBJ1-1, with 8 bases that match TRBD1. V shed 5 bases and J 4 bases; nucleotides not matched to a gene: 9. Germline assignment: CDR1 LGHDT and CDR2 YNNKEL (reference sequence). This CDR3 spans 15 amino acids. CDR3 coding DNA: TGTGCCAGCAGCGTTGGACGGACAGGGTCCACTGAAGCTTTCTTT. Residues: CASSVGRTGSTEAFF.

This clone is a singleton in its sample. The gene calls are TRBV7-2 and TRBJ1-3; no definite D call. V was shortened by 2 bases and J by 0 bases, with 11 bases between the two germline ends. CDR3 length equals 16 residues. CDR1 and CDR2 from the germline V gene are SGHTA and FQGNSA. CDR3 DNA sequence: TGTGCCAGCAGCTTACTCGGGGATCCCTCTGGAAACACCATATATTTT. Its translation is CASSLLGDPSGNTIYF. Together with reference TRBV7-2 and TRBJ1-3, the CDR3 gives the full variable domain: GAGVSQSPSNKVTEKGKDVELRCDPISGHTALYWYRQSLGQGLEFLIYFQGNSAPDKSGLPSDRFSAERTGGSVSTLTIQRTQQEDSAVYLCASSLLGDPSGNTIYFGEGSWLTVV.